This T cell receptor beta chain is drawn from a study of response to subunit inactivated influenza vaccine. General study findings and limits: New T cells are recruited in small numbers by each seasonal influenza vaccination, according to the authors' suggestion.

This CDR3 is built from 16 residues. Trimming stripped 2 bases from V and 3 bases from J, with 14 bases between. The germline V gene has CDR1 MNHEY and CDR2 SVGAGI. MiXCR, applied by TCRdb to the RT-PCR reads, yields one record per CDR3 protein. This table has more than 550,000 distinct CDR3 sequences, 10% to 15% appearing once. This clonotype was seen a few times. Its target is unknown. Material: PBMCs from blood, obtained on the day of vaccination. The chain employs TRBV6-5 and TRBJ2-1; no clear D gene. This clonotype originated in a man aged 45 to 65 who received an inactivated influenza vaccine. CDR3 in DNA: TGTGCCAGCAGTTACCAGGTCTCCCCGGGCTACAATGAGCAGTTCTTC. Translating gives CASSYQVSPGYNEQFF.